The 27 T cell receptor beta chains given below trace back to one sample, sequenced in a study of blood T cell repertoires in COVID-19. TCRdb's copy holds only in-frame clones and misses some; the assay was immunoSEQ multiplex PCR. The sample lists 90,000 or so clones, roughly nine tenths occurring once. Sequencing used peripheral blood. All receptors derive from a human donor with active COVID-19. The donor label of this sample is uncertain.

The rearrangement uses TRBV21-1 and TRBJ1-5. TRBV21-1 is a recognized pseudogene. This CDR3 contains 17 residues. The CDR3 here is CASSKAGGRIGNQPQHF. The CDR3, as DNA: TGTGCCAGCAGCAAAGCCGGGGGGCGGATTGGCAATCAGCCCCAGCATTTT.

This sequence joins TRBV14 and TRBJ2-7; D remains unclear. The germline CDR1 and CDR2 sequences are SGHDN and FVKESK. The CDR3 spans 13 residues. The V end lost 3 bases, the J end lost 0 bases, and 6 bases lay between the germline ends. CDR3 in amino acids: CASSQGLSYEQYF. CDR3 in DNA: TGTGCCAGCAGCCAGGGCCTCTCCTACGAGCAGTACTTC. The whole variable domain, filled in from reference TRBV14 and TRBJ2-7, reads EAGVTQFPSHSVIEKGQTVTLRCDPISGHDNLYWYRRVMGKEIKFLLHFVKESKQDESGMPNNRFLAERTGGTYSTLKVQPAELEDSGVYFCASSQGLSYEQYFGPGTRLTVT.

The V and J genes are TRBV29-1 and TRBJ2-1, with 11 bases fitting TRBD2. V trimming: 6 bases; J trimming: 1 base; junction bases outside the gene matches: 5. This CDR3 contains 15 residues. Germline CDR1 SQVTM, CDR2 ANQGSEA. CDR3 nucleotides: TGCAGCGTAGGTCTAGCGGGGGGTTCCTACAATGAGCAGTTCTTC. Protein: CSVGLAGGSYNEQFF.

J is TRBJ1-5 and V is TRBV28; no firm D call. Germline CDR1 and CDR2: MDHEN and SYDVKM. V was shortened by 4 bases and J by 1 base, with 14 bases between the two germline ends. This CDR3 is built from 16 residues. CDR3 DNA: TGTGCCAGCAGTTCTTGGGTAGACGGGAGCAATCAGCCCCAGCATTTT. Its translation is CASSSWVDGSNQPQHF.

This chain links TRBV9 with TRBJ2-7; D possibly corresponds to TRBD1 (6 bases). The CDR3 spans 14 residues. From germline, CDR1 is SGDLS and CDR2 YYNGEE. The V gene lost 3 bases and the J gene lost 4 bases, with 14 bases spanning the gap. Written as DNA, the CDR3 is TGTGCCAGCAGCGCCCACAGGGAAGGATACGAGCAGTACTTC. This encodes CASSAHREGYEQYF.

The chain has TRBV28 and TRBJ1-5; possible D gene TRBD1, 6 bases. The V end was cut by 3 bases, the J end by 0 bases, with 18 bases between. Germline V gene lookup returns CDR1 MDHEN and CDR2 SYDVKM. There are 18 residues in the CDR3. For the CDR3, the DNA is TGTGCCAGCAGTTTGGAGCGAGACAGGCTCGATAGCAATCAGCCCCAGCATTTT. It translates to CASSLERDRLDSNQPQHF.

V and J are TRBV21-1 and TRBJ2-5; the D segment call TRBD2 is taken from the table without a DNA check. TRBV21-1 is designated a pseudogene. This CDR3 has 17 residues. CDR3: CASSKEGTSGGQETQYF. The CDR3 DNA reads TGTGCCAGCAGCAAAGAGGGGACTAGCGGGGGACAAGAGACCCAGTACTTC.

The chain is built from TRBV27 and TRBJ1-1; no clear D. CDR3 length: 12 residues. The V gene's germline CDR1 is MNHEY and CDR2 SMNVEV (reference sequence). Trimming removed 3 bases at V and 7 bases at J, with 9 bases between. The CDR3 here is CASSFTGDEAFF. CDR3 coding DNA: TGTGCCAGCAGTTTCACCGGGGATGAAGCTTTCTTT.

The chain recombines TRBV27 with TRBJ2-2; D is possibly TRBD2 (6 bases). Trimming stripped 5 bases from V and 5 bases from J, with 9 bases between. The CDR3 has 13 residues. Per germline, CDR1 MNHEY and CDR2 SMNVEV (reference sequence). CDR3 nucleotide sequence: TGTGCCAGCAGTATCCGGGGGACCGGGGAGCTGTTTTTT. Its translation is CASSIRGTGELFF.

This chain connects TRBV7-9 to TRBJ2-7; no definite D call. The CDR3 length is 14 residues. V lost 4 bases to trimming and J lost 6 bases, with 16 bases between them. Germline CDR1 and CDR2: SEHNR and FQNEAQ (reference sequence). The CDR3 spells CASSSNEIASEQYF. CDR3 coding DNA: TGTGCCAGCAGCTCAAACGAGATTGCGTCCGAGCAGTACTTC.

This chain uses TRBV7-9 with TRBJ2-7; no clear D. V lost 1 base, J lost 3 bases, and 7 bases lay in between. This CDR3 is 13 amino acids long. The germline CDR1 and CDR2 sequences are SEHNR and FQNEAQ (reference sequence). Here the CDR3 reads CASSLEIHYEQYF. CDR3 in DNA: TGTGCCAGCAGCTTAGAAATCCACTACGAGCAGTACTTC.

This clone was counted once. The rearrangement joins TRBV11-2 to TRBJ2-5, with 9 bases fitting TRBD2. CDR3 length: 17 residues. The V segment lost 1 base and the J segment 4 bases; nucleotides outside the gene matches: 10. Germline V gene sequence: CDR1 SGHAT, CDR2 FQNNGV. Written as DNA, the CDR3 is TGTGCCAGCAGCTTAGGGGCCGGCGGGGGGGTCGGAGAGACCCAGTACTTC. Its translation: CASSLGAGGGVGETQYF.

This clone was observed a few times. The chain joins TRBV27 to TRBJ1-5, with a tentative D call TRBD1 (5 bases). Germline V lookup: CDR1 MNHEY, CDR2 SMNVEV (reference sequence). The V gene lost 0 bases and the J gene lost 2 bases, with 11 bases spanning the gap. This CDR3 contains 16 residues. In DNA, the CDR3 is TGTGCCAGCAGTTTATCCGGGGGGTTGCGCAATCAGCCCCAGCATTTT. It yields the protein CASSLSGGLRNQPQHF.

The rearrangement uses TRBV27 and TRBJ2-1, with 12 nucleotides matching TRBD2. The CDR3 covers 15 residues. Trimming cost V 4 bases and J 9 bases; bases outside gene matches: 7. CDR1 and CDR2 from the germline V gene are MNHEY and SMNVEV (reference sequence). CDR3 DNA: TGTGCCAGCAGTTCTCCACTAGCGGGGGGTGTTGAGCAGTTCTTC. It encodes CASSSPLAGGVEQFF.

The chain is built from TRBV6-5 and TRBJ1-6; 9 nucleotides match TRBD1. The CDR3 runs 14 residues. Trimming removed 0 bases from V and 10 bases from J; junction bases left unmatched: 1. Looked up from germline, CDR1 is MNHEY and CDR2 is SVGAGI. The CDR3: CASSYSTGGSPLHF. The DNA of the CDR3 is TGTGCCAGCAGTTACTCGACAGGGGGATCACCCCTCCACTTT.

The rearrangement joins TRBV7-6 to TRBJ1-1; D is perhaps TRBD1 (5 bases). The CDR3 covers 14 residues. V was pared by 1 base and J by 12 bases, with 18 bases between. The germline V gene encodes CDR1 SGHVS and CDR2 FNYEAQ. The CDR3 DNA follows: TGTGCCAGCAGCTTAGTAATGGGCAGGGAGGGATCTTTCTTT. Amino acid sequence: CASSLVMGREGSFF.

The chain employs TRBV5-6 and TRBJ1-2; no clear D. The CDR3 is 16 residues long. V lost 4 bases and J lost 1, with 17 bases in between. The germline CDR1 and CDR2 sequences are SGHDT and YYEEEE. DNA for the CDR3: TGTGCCAGCAGCCCTAGAGGAAGTCGGGGTAACTATGGCTACACCTTC. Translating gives CASSPRGSRGNYGYTF.

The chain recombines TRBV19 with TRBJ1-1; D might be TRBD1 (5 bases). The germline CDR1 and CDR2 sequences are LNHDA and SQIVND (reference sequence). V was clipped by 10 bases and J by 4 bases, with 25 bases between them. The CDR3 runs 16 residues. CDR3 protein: CATSTLPRGRGTEAFF. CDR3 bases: TGTGCCACCTCTACTCTACCTCGGGGGAGGGGCACTGAAGCTTTCTTT.

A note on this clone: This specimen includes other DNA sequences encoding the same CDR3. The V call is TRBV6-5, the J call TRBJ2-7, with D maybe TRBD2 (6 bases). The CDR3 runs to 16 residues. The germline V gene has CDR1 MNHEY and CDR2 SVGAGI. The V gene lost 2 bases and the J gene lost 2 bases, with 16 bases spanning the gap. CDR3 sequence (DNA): TGTGCCAGCAGTTACCGGGCGGGGCAGGGCCCCTACGAGCAGTACTTC. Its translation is CASSYRAGQGPYEQYF.

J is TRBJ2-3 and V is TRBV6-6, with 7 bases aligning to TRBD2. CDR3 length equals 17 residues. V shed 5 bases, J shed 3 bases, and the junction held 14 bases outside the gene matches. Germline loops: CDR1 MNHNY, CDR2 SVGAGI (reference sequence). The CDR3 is CASSPTGGRPRTDTQYF. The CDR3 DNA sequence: TGTGCCAGCAGTCCAACGGGGGGACGCCCTAGAACAGATACGCAGTATTTT.

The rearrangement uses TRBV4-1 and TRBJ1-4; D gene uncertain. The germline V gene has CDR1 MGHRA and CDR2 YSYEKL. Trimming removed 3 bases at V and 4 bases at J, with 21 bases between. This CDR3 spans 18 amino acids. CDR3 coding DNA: TGCGCCAGCAGCCATATCTTTTCGGGGTCTATGGGTAATGAAAAACTGTTTTTT. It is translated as CASSHIFSGSMGNEKLFF.

CDR3 nucleotide sequence: TGTGCCAGCAGTTCTAGCGGGAGCCACCAAGAGACCCAGTACTTC. Translation: CASSSSGSHQETQYF. V and J are TRBV28 and TRBJ2-5; 10 positions agree with TRBD2. With 4 bases clipped from V and 0 bases from J, the junction kept 2 bases outside the gene matches. This CDR3 region has 15 residues. Per germline, CDR1 MDHEN and CDR2 SYDVKM.

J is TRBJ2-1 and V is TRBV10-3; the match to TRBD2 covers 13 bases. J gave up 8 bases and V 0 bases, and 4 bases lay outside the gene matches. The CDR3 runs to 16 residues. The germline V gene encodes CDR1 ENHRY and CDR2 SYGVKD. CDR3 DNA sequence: TGTGCCATCAGTGAGTCGGGGACTAGCGGGGACGATGAGCAGTTCTTC. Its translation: CAISESGTSGDDEQFF.

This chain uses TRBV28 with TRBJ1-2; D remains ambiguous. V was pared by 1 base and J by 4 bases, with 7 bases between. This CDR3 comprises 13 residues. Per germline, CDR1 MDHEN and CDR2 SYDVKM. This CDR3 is CASSLSGGYGYTF. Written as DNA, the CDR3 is TGTGCCAGCAGTTTATCAGGAGGCTATGGCTACACCTTC.

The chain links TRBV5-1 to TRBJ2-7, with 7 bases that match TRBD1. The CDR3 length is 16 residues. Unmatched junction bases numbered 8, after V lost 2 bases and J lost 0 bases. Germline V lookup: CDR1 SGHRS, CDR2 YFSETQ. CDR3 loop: CASSFASGTDSYEQYF. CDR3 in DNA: TGCGCCAGCAGCTTCGCCTCCGGGACAGACTCCTACGAGCAGTACTTC.

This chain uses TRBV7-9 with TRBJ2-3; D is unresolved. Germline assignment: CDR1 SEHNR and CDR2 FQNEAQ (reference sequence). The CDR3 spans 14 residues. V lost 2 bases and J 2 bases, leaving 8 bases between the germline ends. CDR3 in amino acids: CASSLLSTTDTQYF. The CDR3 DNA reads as TGTGCCAGCAGCTTATTATCTACCACAGATACGCAGTATTTT.

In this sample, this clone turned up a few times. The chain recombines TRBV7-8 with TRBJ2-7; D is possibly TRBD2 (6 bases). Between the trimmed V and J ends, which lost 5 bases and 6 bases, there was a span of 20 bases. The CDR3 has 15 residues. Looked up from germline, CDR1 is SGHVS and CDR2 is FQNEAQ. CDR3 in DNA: TGTGCCAGCAGCCCCCATGGGGTGGGAGGAGGCGAGCAGTACTTC. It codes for CASSPHGVGGGEQYF.